The T cell receptor (beta chain) under discussion was sequenced for a study of T cells after yellow fever vaccination. Points from the study as a whole: Post-booster samples contained most primary-vaccination clones (more than 95% CD4, around 90% CD8). Weaker, the secondary response peaked sooner, at day 5 versus 15.

Each CDR3 protein is one row after TCRdb ran MiXCR on the 5' RACE reads. The sample lists about 210,000 distinct CDR3 sequences, approximately 3% occurring once. This clonotype was counted a few times. As yet, its antigen is unknown. The CDR3 has 13 amino acids. Trimming took off 0 bases at V and 10 bases at J, with 7 bases between the two ends. Germline V gives CDR1 LGHDT, CDR2 YNNKEL (reference sequence). This TCR came from a young man who received the YFV17D yellow fever vaccine. The sequencing used CD4+ T cells sorted from PBMCs, collected 10 days after the yellow fever booster vaccination. This sequence joins TRBV3-1 and TRBJ1-6, with no clear D. The CDR3 here is CASSQEGYSPLHF. The DNA for the CDR3 is TGTGCCAGCAGCCAAGAGGGGTACTCACCCCTCCACTTT.